A single sample is the source of the 19 T cell receptor beta chains below, sequenced in a study of blood T cell repertoires in COVID-19. This table comes from immunoSEQ multiplex PCR, and its TCRdb copy is limited to in-frame clones, with some not included. The sample comprises 140,000 or so clones, roughly 77% of which are singletons, and approximately 5.2% rests with the top ten. Sequencing was carried out using peripheral blood. These receptors originate from a woman aged 70-85 years with COVID-19, enrolled during active disease.

This clone was found a few times. The chain joins TRBV2 to TRBJ1-5; a weak D match, TRBD1 (6 bases). V was cut by 5 bases and J by 1 base, with 9 bases left in between. Looked up from germline, CDR1 is SNHLY and CDR2 is FYNNEI. The CDR3 is 14 residues long. CDR3 protein: CASSFRGSNQPQHF. The CDR3 DNA sequence: TGTGCCAGCAGTTTTAGGGGGAGCAATCAGCCCCAGCATTTT.

The V and J genes are TRBV5-1 and TRBJ2-3; TRBD2 matches at 9 bases. CDR1 is SGHRS, CDR2 YFSETQ, per germline. This CDR3 region has 16 residues. The ends lost 4 bases at V and 1 base at J; junction bases unmatched: 7. The CDR3 spells CASSPQVAGGTDTQYF. As DNA, the CDR3 is TGCGCCAGCAGCCCGCAAGTAGCGGGGGGCACAGATACGCAGTATTTT.

V is TRBV6-1 and J is TRBJ1-1, with D tentatively TRBD1 (5 bases). V dropped 3 bases and J dropped 5 bases, with 10 bases sitting between them. Per germline, CDR1 MNHNS and CDR2 SASEGT. The length of the CDR3 is 13 residues. CDR3 amino acids: CASSEGLVTEAFF. The CDR3 DNA follows: TGTGCCAGCAGTGAGGGGCTCGTTACTGAAGCTTTCTTT.

The gene calls are TRBV28 and TRBJ1-2; TRBD1 aligns across 10 bases. The J segment lost 5 bases and the V segment lost 6 bases, leaving 15 bases of the junction unmatched. The germline V gene encodes CDR1 MDHEN and CDR2 SYDVKM. This CDR3 has 17 amino acids. CDR3 region: CASSQTGGTPVPYGYTF. CDR3 nucleotides: TGTGCCAGCAGCCAGACAGGGGGCACTCCTGTTCCTTATGGCTACACCTTC.

This clone was found once. The chain joins TRBV13 to TRBJ2-7, with D tentatively TRBD1 (6 bases). V gave up 2 bases and J gave up 6 bases, with 17 bases separating them. Germline V gene data show CDR1 as PRHDT and CDR2 as FYEKMQ (reference sequence). The length of the CDR3 is 15 residues. This chain's CDR3 is CASSLNRDTRGEQYF. The CDR3 DNA is TGTGCCAGCAGCTTAAACCGGGACACTCGCGGCGAGCAGTACTTC.

The chain couples TRBV10-3 to TRBJ1-2; tentatively, D is TRBD1 (6 bases). Between the trimmed V and J ends, which lost 5 bases and 0 bases, there was a span of 16 bases. Germline-derived CDR1 and CDR2 are ENHRY and SYGVKD. This CDR3 comprises 16 residues. In DNA form, the CDR3 reads TGTGCCATCAGTCTTCAAGGGGGGGGTTCTAACTATGGCTACACCTTC. Translation gives CAISLQGGGSNYGYTF.

The gene calls are TRBV19 and TRBJ1-1; tentatively, D is TRBD1 (5 bases). The CDR3 runs to 14 residues. The V gene lost 7 bases and the J gene lost 4 bases, with 16 bases spanning the gap. Germline V CDR1 and CDR2: LNHDA, SQIVND (reference sequence). CDR3 region: CASTIRGRTTEAFF. In DNA form, the CDR3 reads TGTGCCAGTACCATAAGGGGCAGGACCACTGAAGCTTTCTTT.

The table lists this clone with a count of one. The rearrangement links TRBV5-1 to TRBJ2-1, with TRBD2 matching 12 bases. The V and J ends lost 4 bases and 3 bases, in that order; junction bases with no gene match: 8. CDR3 length: 17 residues. Germline CDR1 SGHRS, CDR2 YFSETQ. In DNA form, the CDR3 reads TGCGCCAGCAGCCTCCAGCCGACTAGCGGGGGCTACAATGAGCAGTTCTTC. Translated: CASSLQPTSGGYNEQFF.

The V gene is TRBV18, the J gene TRBJ1-6; weak D call: TRBD1 (6 bases). Between the trimmed V and J ends, which lost 2 bases and 6 bases, there was a span of 17 bases. Germline-derived CDR1 and CDR2 are KGHSH and LQKENI. The CDR3 consists of 17 residues. The CDR3 is CASSPGAGARGNSPLHF. The CDR3 DNA is TGTGCCAGCTCACCAGGAGCAGGGGCCAGGGGTAATTCACCCCTCCACTTT.

The J gene is TRBJ2-7, the V gene TRBV6-1; 7 bases line up with TRBD1. There are 15 residues in the CDR3. Unmatched junction bases numbered 3, after V lost 1 base and J lost 0 bases. CDR1 and CDR2 from the germline V gene are MNHNS and SASEGT. The CDR3: CASSEEQGSSYEQYF. CDR3 DNA: TGTGCCAGCAGTGAAGAACAGGGGAGCTCCTACGAGCAGTACTTC.

As to this clone: Distinct nucleotide sequences in the sample also encode this CDR3. V and J are TRBV6-5 and TRBJ1-1, with 11 bases fitting TRBD1. V lost 6 bases and J lost 3; bases outside the gene matches: 6. The CDR3 consists of 15 residues. Germline values: CDR1 MNHEY, CDR2 SVGAGI. The CDR3 reads CASRGQGAGDTEAFF. The CDR3 DNA follows: TGTGCCAGCAGAGGACAGGGGGCCGGGGACACTGAAGCTTTCTTT.

V and J are TRBV20-1 and TRBJ2-3; D is unresolved. Germline assignment: CDR1 DFQATT and CDR2 SNEGSKA (reference sequence). The CDR3 spans 10 residues. V lost 5 bases and J 5 bases, leaving 5 bases between the germline ends. The CDR3 DNA sequence: TGCAGTGCTCGTAGAGATACGCAGTATTTT. Its protein is CSARRDTQYF.

The gene calls are TRBV30 and TRBJ2-7; 7 bases are a match to TRBD1. The CDR3 covers 12 residues. Per the germline V gene, CDR1 is GTSNPN and CDR2 is SVGIG (reference sequence). Trimming at V came to 1 base and at J to 10 bases, leaving 7 bases not matched to a gene. CDR3 region: CAWSGPNRGQYF. In DNA form, the CDR3 reads TGTGCCTGGAGTGGGCCAAACAGGGGACAGTACTTC.

The chain couples TRBV7-2 to TRBJ2-1, with TRBD2 identical over 9 bases. In germline, CDR1 is SGHTA, CDR2 FQGNSA. The CDR3 totals 16 residues. V lost 1 base, J lost 9 bases, and 10 bases stayed unmatched. CDR3 sequence (DNA): TGTGCCAGCAGCTTAGGATCTAGCGGGGCCCAGGGTGAGCAGTTCTTC. This translates into CASSLGSSGAQGEQFF. Based on the CDR3 plus reference TRBV7-2 and TRBJ2-1, the full variable domain is GAGVSQSPSNKVTEKGKDVELRCDPISGHTALYWYRQSLGQGLEFLIYFQGNSAPDKSGLPSDRFSAERTGGSVSTLTIQRTQQEDSAVYLCASSLGSSGAQGEQFFGPGTRLTVL.

The genes are TRBV7-2 and TRBJ2-5; TRBD2 agrees at 7 bases. The CDR3 runs to 14 residues. Losses at the gene ends were 5 bases for V and 4 bases for J; bases not matched to a gene: 7. In germline, CDR1 is SGHTA, CDR2 FQGNSA. The CDR3 sequence: CASSRGTKGETQYF. The CDR3 DNA reads as TGTGCCAGCAGCCGGGGGACTAAGGGAGAGACCCAGTACTTC.

The J gene is TRBJ1-2, the V gene TRBV6-5; perhaps TRBD1 as D (5 bases). Germline CDR1 reads MNHEY; CDR2 reads SVGAGI. V was trimmed by 7 bases and J by 1 base, leaving 10 bases between them. This CDR3 comprises 13 residues. The CDR3 DNA is TGTGCCAGCAAAAAGGACAATAACTATGGCTACACCTTC. This gives the protein CASKKDNNYGYTF.

J is TRBJ2-7 and V is TRBV7-9, with 9 bases matching TRBD1. The CDR3 runs to 14 residues. The V gene end was trimmed by 9 bases and the J gene end by 5 bases; junction bases not matched to a gene: 11. CDR1 SEHNR and CDR2 FQNEAQ come from the germline V gene (reference sequence). The CDR3 sequence is CASSTGTGPHEQYF. The CDR3 DNA reads TGTGCCAGTTCTACCGGGACAGGGCCCCACGAGCAGTACTTC.

The V call is TRBV28, the J call TRBJ2-5, with D perhaps TRBD2 (5 bases). Between the trimmed V and J ends, which lost 3 bases and 2 bases, there was a span of 13 bases. The CDR3 has 15 amino acids. Germline assignment: CDR1 MDHEN and CDR2 SYDVKM. In nucleotides, the CDR3 is TGTGCCAGCAGTTTTAGCGCTGCCGATCAAGAGACCCAGTACTTC. Its translation: CASSFSAADQETQYF.

This clone was seen more than once but under ten times. This chain connects TRBV5-3 to TRBJ1-6; 7 bases are a match to TRBD1. TRBV5-3 is an ORF for which the function is uncertain. The V gene end was trimmed by 4 bases and the J gene end by 11 bases; junction bases not matched to a gene: 9. This CDR3 spans 14 amino acids. CDR3 amino acids: CARSPGTAGTPLHF. DNA for the CDR3: TGTGCCAGAAGCCCGGGGACAGCTGGGACACCCCTCCACTTT.